A selection of T cell receptor beta chains follows, all from one sample in a study of tumor-infiltrating lymphocytes in localized non-small cell lung cancer. Generated by immunoSEQ multiplex PCR, the TCRdb table keeps only in-frame clones and is missing some. Among about 7,000 clones listed, around three quarters were seen once. Sequenced material: uninvolved lung tissue not adjacent to the tumor. The receptors derive from a human donor with non-small cell lung cancer. The CDR3 runs from the conserved cysteine through the conserved F or W. Fields, in order: V gene, clone size, D gene, J gene, CDR3 protein, CDR3 DNA. A D gene is named only where the DNA matches it firmly. Size values are once, few and many counts, or a class for expanded clones, and some rows have none.

>TRBV4-1|-|-|TRBJ1-1
CASSQDGRYTEAFF
TGCGCCAGCAGCCAAGACGGGCGGTACACTGAAGCTTTCTTT
>TRBV5-1|-|-|TRBJ2-5
CASSSGTHEETQYF
TGCGCCAGCAGCTCCGGGACCCATGAAGAGACCCAGTACTTC
>TRBV7-2|-|-|TRBJ2-2
CASSLQYPRNTGELFF
TGTGCCAGCAGCTTACAATACCCTAGAAACACCGGGGAGCTGTTTTTT
>TRBV9|-|TRBD1|TRBJ1-2
CASSVDLQGGGYTF
TGTGCCAGCAGCGTAGACCTACAGGGGGGTGGCTACACCTTC
>TRBV6-5|-|-|TRBJ1-2
CASSYSIGQVDYGYTF
TGTGCCAGCAGTTACTCGATAGGCCAGGTGGACTATGGCTACACCTTC
>TRBV6-4|-|-|TRBJ1-2
CASSGVPQPGPPYGYTF
TGTGCCAGCAGCGGGGTTCCTCAACCGGGACCCCCCTATGGCTACACCTTC
>TRBV19|few|-|TRBJ1-5
CASKERYSNQPQHF
TGTGCCAGTAAGGAGCGGTATAGCAATCAGCCCCAGCATTTT
>TRBV6-1|-|-|TRBJ1-2
CASSESFGQIGYGYTF
TGTGCCAGCAGTGAAAGCTTCGGGCAGATTGGCTATGGCTACACCTTC
>TRBV7-8|-|-|TRBJ1-5
CASSLGANWQPQHF
TGTGCCAGCAGCTTAGGAGCCAATTGGCAGCCCCAGCATTTT
>TRBV7-3|-|-|TRBJ2-2
CASSFSRVTTGELFF
TGTGCCAGCAGCTTTAGTCGGGTGACCACCGGGGAGCTGTTTTTT
>TRBV30|-|TRBD1|TRBJ1-6
CAWSVTGKSSPLHF
TGTGCCTGGAGTGTGACAGGGAAAAGTTCACCCCTCCACTTT
>TRBV7-9|-|TRBD1|TRBJ1-3
CASSGQAFTSGNTIYF
TGTGCCAGCAGCGGACAGGCCTTTACCTCTGGAAACACCATATATTTT
>TRBV30|medium-sized|-|TRBJ1-2
CAWTGDGLHGYTF
TGTGCCTGGACCGGGGACGGGTTACATGGCTACACCTTC
>TRBV7-3|few|-|TRBJ2-2
CASSSPGAGELFF
TGTGCCAGCAGCTCCCCTGGGGCCGGGGAGCTGTTTTTT
>TRBV4-1|-|-|TRBJ2-5
CASSQGRLETQYF
TGCGCCAGCAGCCAAGGGAGGTTAGAGACCCAGTACTTC
>TRBV5-1|-|-|TRBJ1-1
CASSVAGTMNTEAFF
TGCGCCAGCAGCGTGGCCGGGACAATGAACACTGAAGCTTTCTTT
>TRBV30|few|TRBD1|TRBJ1-5
CAWSGTGYQPQHF
TGTGCCTGGAGTGGGACAGGGTATCAGCCCCAGCATTTT
>TRBV25-1|-|-|TRBJ2-3
CASKNSRRKNTDTQYF
TGTGCCAGCAAAAATTCTAGGAGGAAAAACACAGATACACAGTATTTT
>TRBV4-2|-|-|TRBJ1-2
CASSQDRGQKYGYTF
TGTGCCAGCAGCCAAGATCGCGGACAGAAGTATGGCTACACCTTC
>TRBV9|-|TRBD2|TRBJ2-3
CASSVALAEGTDTQYF
TGTGCCAGCAGCGTAGCCCTAGCGGAAGGCACAGATACGCAGTATTTT
>TRBV7-2|once|-|TRBJ2-1
CASSPSPGHSSYNEQFF
TGTGCCAGCAGCCCCTCCCCGGGACACTCCTCCTACAATGAGCAGTTCTTC
>TRBV11-1|-|-|TRBJ1-1
CASSLGSRNTEAFF
TGTGCCAGCAGCCTCGGTTCTAGGAACACTGAAGCTTTCTTT
>TRBV11-3|few|TRBD1|TRBJ2-1
CASSTHQGAGSDEQFF
TGTGCCAGCAGCACCCATCAGGGGGCAGGGTCGGATGAGCAGTTCTTC
>TRBV29-1|-|-|TRBJ2-2
CSVQRVGTGELFF
TGCAGCGTCCAGCGGGTGGGCACCGGGGAGCTGTTTTTT
>TRBV18|once|TRBD1|TRBJ2-7
CASSLNDRGYEQYF
TGTGCCAGCTCACTTAATGACAGGGGCTACGAGCAGTACTTC
>TRBV5-6|few|-|TRBJ1-1
CASSLGDPHSGAEAFF
TGTGCCAGCAGCTTGGGGGACCCCCACTCTGGTGCTGAAGCTTTCTTT
>TRBV19|-|-|TRBJ1-6
CASSPSWGGNSPLHF
TGTGCCAGTAGTCCCAGTTGGGGGGGGAATTCACCCCTCCACTTT
>TRBV6-1|-|-|TRBJ1-5
CASSESLQPQHF
TGTGCCAGCAGTGAATCTCTTCAGCCCCAGCATTTT
>TRBV29-1|-|-|TRBJ2-2
CSARQVERTGELFF
TGCAGCGCCAGACAAGTTGAGAGGACCGGGGAGCTGTTTTTT
>TRBV5-4|few|-|TRBJ1-2
CASSSGTSAGYTF
TGTGCCAGCAGCTCCGGGACATCAGCTGGCTACACCTTC
>TRBV27|-|-|TRBJ1-1
CASRGTPMNTEAFF
TGTGCCAGCAGAGGGACACCCATGAACACTGAAGCTTTCTTT
>TRBV9|-|-|TRBJ2-1
CASSVSGGTYNEQFF
TGTGCCAGCAGCGTGTCCGGGGGAACCTACAATGAGCAGTTCTTC
>TRBV4-3|once|TRBD2|TRBJ2-7
CASSPGLAGEFLYEQYF
TGCGCCAGCAGCCCCGGACTAGCGGGGGAATTTTTATACGAGCAGTACTTC
>TRBV30|few|-|TRBJ1-2
CAWSGGGINYGYTF
TGTGCCTGGAGTGGGGGGGGGATAAACTATGGCTACACCTTC
>TRBV28|once|TRBD1|TRBJ2-1
CASSPGLPGQGASSSYNEQFF
TGTGCCAGCAGCCCTGGCCTCCCCGGACAGGGGGCGTCCAGCTCCTACAATGAGCAGTTCTTC
>TRBV14|-|-|TRBJ2-7
CASSRAYEQYF
TGTGCCAGCAGCCGAGCCTACGAGCAGTACTTC
>TRBV28|-|-|TRBJ2-7
CASSSGRTYEQYF
TGTGCCAGCAGTTCGGGCCGTACCTACGAGCAGTACTTC
>TRBV4-3|-|TRBD2|TRBJ2-3
CASSQLAGTDTQYF
TGCGCCAGCAGCCAATTAGCGGGGACTGATACGCAGTATTTT
>TRBV6-5|-|-|TRBJ2-6
CASTGTYSGANVLTF
TGTGCCAGCACTGGGACCTACTCTGGGGCCAACGTCCTGACTTTC
>TRBV7-8|-|-|TRBJ2-5
CASSLGRLETQYF
TGTGCCAGCAGCTTAGGCCGCCTGGAGACCCAGTACTTC
>TRBV10-3|-|-|TRBJ2-3
CAITGLSTDTQYF
TGTGCCATCACGGGACTCAGCACAGATACGCAGTATTTT
>TRBV9|-|-|TRBJ2-3
CASSLTGADTQYF
TGTGCCAGCAGCCTCACAGGAGCAGATACGCAGTATTTT